The rows below give T cell receptor beta chains drawn from one sample of a study of cytomegalovirus exposure and HLA in healthy donors. The assay was immunoSEQ multiplex PCR, and TCRdb's table has in-frame clones only and misses some. The data hold 85,000 to 120,000 clones, with about 70% observed a single time. What was sequenced was PBMCs. The receptors were sampled from a boy aged 10-17 years in good health and CMV-seronegative. Each CDR3 is given with its conserved first and last residue. The D gene is left open where the match is weak. Size values are once, few and many counts, or a class for expanded clones, and some rows have none.

TRBJ2-2 . TRBV9 once TGTGCCAGCAGCTCAGACACCGGGGAGCTGTTTTTT CASSSDTGELFF
TRBJ2-1 . TRBV7-9 . TGTGCCAGCAGCTTAGGAGGTCCTTACAATGAGCAGTTCTTC CASSLGGPYNEQFF
TRBJ1-1 . TRBV5-8 . TGTGCCAGCAGCTTTATGGGGCAGTTGAACACTGAAGCTTTCTTT CASSFMGQLNTEAFF
TRBJ1-2 . TRBV28 . TGTGCCAGCAGTTCCACGAGGTGGGGGCCCAATGGCTACACCTTC CASSSTRWGPNGYTF
TRBJ2-1 . TRBV5-1 once TGCGCCAGCAGCTCCTCTTTGTCGGGGGTGGGGAATGAGCAGTTCTTC CASSSSLSGVGNEQFF
TRBJ1-4 . TRBV30 few TGTGCCTGGCAAACAGGAGCTGCAACTAATGAAAAACTGTTTTTT CAWQTGAATNEKLFF
TRBJ2-2 . TRBV19 . TGTGCCAGTAGTACTGAGGGCCGGGACACCGGGGAGCTGTTTTTT CASSTEGRDTGELFF
TRBJ2-3 TRBD2 TRBV7-3 . TGTGCCAGCAGCTCCGGGGGGGATACGCAGTATTTT CASSSGGDTQYF
TRBJ1-5 . TRBV2 . TGTGCCAGCAGTGAAGTAGGGGGAGGCAATCAGCCCCAGCATTTT CASSEVGGGNQPQHF
TRBJ1-4 . TRBV5-1 . TGCGCTAGCAGATACGGTGGGGGGAAGGAGGAAAAACTGTTTTTT CASRYGGGKEEKLFF
TRBJ2-1 . TRBV5-1 . TGCGCCAGCAGCTTCCAACAGTCCTACAATGAGCAGTTCTTC CASSFQQSYNEQFF
TRBJ1-3 . TRBV11-2 . TGTGCCAGCAGCTTAGTCACAGGGAAAGGAAACACCATATATTTT CASSLVTGKGNTIYF
TRBJ2-1 TRBD1 TRBV18 . TGTGCCAGCTCACCGGACAGGGTCTATGAGCAGTTCTTC CASSPDRVYEQFF
TRBJ2-1 . TRBV5-6 . TGTGCCAGCAGCTTGAGAGGGTTTACCTACAATGAGCAGTTCTTC CASSLRGFTYNEQFF
TRBJ2-3 TRBD1 TRBV10-1 . TGCGCCAGCAGTGAACCACGGACAGGGGAAGTAGATACGCAGTATTTT CASSEPRTGEVDTQYF
TRBJ1-1 . TRBV5-1 . TGCGCCAGCAGCGTCCGGCCGGAGGGGACCGAGAACACTGAAGCTTTCTTT CASSVRPEGTENTEAFF
TRBJ1-2 TRBD1 TRBV6-5 . TGTGCCAGCACCACGGACAGGGGAATTGGGGGCTACACCTTC CASTTDRGIGGYTF
TRBJ2-1 . TRBV6-4 . TGTGCCAGCAGCAGAGACCCGGACTTGCGGCCCTACAATGAGCAGTTCTTC CASSRDPDLRPYNEQFF
TRBJ2-7 . TRBV4-1 . TGCGCCAGCAGCCTTCGCGACGGGAACGAGCAGTACTTC CASSLRDGNEQYF
TRBJ2-3 TRBD1 TRBV6-4 . TGTGCCAGCAGCGGACAGGGGGGCGCAGATACGCAGTATTTT CASSGQGGADTQYF
TRBJ2-7 . TRBV6-5 . TGTGCCAGCTTTAGTTACGAGCAGTACTTC CASFSYEQYF
TRBJ1-1 . TRBV5-1 few TGCGCCAGCAGCTTTCAGGGGCAGAACACTGAAGCTTTCTTT CASSFQGQNTEAFF
TRBJ2-1 TRBD2 TRBV6-4 . TGTGCCAGCAGTGGGACTAGCTACAATGAGCAGTTCTTC CASSGTSYNEQFF
TRBJ1-1 TRBD1 TRBV6-1 . TGTGCCAGCAGTGAAGAGGGGGCGCGTGGCACTGAAGCTTTCTTT CASSEEGARGTEAFF
TRBJ1-1 TRBD1 TRBV4-2 few TGTGCCAGCAGCCAAGATTTGGACAGGGTGGCTTTCTTT CASSQDLDRVAFF
TRBJ2-6 . TRBV5-1 once TGCGCCAGCAGCTTACAGGGCTCTGGGGCCAACGTCCTGACTTTC CASSLQGSGANVLTF
TRBJ2-7 TRBD1 TRBV7-9 . TGTGCCAGCAGCCCCTCCTGGACAGGGGGACTCTACGAGCAGTACTTC CASSPSWTGGLYEQYF
TRBJ2-7 TRBD1 TRBV18 once TGTGCCAGCTCACGGGACAGGGGTAACGAGCAGTACTTC CASSRDRGNEQYF
TRBJ2-5 TRBD2 TRBV11-2 . TGTGCCAGCAGCTTAGATAGGCAGGGAGGGCCCCAGTACTTC CASSLDRQGGPQYF
TRBJ1-5 TRBD1 TRBV10-3 few TGTGCCATCAGTCGGGACAGCGATCAGCCCCAGCATTTT CAISRDSDQPQHF
TRBJ1-2 TRBD1 TRBV18 . TGTGCCAGCTCACCGGGACAGGGTGAAGGCTACACCTTC CASSPGQGEGYTF
TRBJ2-1 TRBD2 TRBV19 . TGTGCCACAAACGAGAGACTAGCGGGTAATGAGCAGTTCTTC CATNERLAGNEQFF
TRBJ1-4 . TRBV4-1 . TGCGCCAGCAGCCAATTCGGAGGGTGGGAAAAACTGTTTTTT CASSQFGGWEKLFF
TRBJ2-3 TRBD2 TRBV10-3 . TGTGCCACCAGCCCTGCGCTAGCGGACACAGATACGCAGTATTTT CATSPALADTDTQYF
TRBJ2-7 TRBD1 TRBV5-3 . TGTGCCAGAAGCTTGTATGACAGGGGGCTGAAAGAGCAGTACTTC CARSLYDRGLKEQYF
TRBJ1-1 . TRBV7-3 . TGTGCCAGCAGCTTTGGAGGGGATGAAGCTTTCTTT CASSFGGDEAFF
TRBJ2-1 TRBD2 TRBV7-9 once TGTGCCAGCAGCTTAAACCGGCGACTAGCGGGAGGTGACTACAATGAGCAGTTCTTC CASSLNRRLAGGDYNEQFF
TRBJ1-1 . TRBV19 . TGTGCCAGTAGTACTAGCCGAAGGGGAGGGAACACTGAAGCTTTCTTT CASSTSRRGGNTEAFF
TRBJ1-1 . TRBV20-1 . TGCAGGAGGGAGCCCACTGAAGCTTTCTTT CRREPTEAFF
TRBJ2-3 . TRBV6-5 . TGTGTCAGCACCAGGGGCAGGGGTCCCACAGATACGCAGTATTTT CVSTRGRGPTDTQYF
TRBJ2-7 . TRBV7-4 . TGTGCCAGCAGCTTAGGAGCTTCTGGCGGTACCTACGAGCAGTACTTC CASSLGASGGTYEQYF